These 30 T cell receptor beta chains share one sample of origin, sequenced in a study of blood T cell repertoires in COVID-19. Libraries were prepared by immunoSEQ multiplex PCR; TCRdb keeps only in-frame clonotypes and omits some of them. This repertoire shows roughly 180,000 clones, about 93% found once; its top ten account for 0.76%. Sequenced: peripheral blood. The origin of the receptors is a man younger than 45 with COVID-19, enrolled during active disease.

The chain combines TRBV29-1 with TRBJ2-2; a weak D match, TRBD1 (6 bases). The germline V gene encodes CDR1 SQVTM and CDR2 ANQGSEA. The CDR3 covers 15 residues. Trimming cost V 2 bases and J 0 bases, with 10 bases left between them. CDR3 residues: CSVESPGANTGELFF. Here the CDR3 DNA reads TGCAGCGTTGAAAGCCCAGGGGCGAACACCGGGGAGCTGTTTTTT.

The sample holds one count of this clone. CDR3 protein: CASSSPRGSYNEQFF. The CDR3 nucleotides read TGTGCCAGCAGCTCCCCGAGAGGGTCCTACAATGAGCAGTTCTTC. V is TRBV28 and J is TRBJ2-1; maybe TRBD2 (5 bases). V was pared by 6 bases and J by 1 base, with 13 bases between. From germline, CDR1 is MDHEN and CDR2 SYDVKM. This CDR3 is built from 15 residues.

This chain connects TRBV10-3 to TRBJ2-5; 10 nucleotides match TRBD2. The CDR3 consists of 16 residues. V shed 0 bases and J 2 bases; nucleotides not matched to a gene: 3. Germline CDR1 reads ENHRY; CDR2 reads SYGVKD. CDR3 DNA: TGTGCCATCAGTGAGTCTGGTAGCGGGGGGCAAGAGACCCAGTACTTC. Translated: CAISESGSGGQETQYF.

The chain joins TRBV14 to TRBJ2-1, with TRBD1 as a possible D gene (5 bases). The germline CDR1 and CDR2 sequences are SGHDN and FVKESK. The CDR3 length is 13 residues. Trimming stripped 1 base from V and 12 bases from J, with 13 bases between. As DNA, the CDR3 is TGTGCCAGCAGCCAAGGGCCAGCAGGGTGGCAGTTCTTC. Amino acid sequence: CASSQGPAGWQFF.

The genes are TRBV2 and TRBJ2-2; maybe TRBD2 (6 bases). Trimming stripped 5 bases from V and 7 bases from J, with 14 bases between. The germline V gene has CDR1 SNHLY and CDR2 FYNNEI. The CDR3 is made up of 14 amino acids. CDR3 amino acids: CASSLTRQVGELFF. CDR3 DNA sequence: TGTGCCAGCAGTTTGACTAGACAAGTCGGGGAGCTGTTTTTT.

This clone was observed a single time. The V gene is TRBV6-6, the J gene TRBJ2-5; maybe TRBD1 (5 bases). This CDR3 region has 13 residues. Germline V gives CDR1 MNHNY, CDR2 SVGAGI (reference sequence). V was cut by 7 bases and J by 4 bases, with 13 bases left in between. CDR3: CASTQDQGETQYF. CDR3 bases: TGTGCCAGCACCCAGGACCAGGGAGAGACCCAGTACTTC.

This chain links TRBV6-5 with TRBJ1-6; 8 nucleotides align to TRBD1. With V trimmed by 5 bases and J by 7 bases, 7 bases remained unmatched. The germline CDR1 and CDR2 sequences are MNHEY and SVGAGI. This CDR3 region has 15 residues. In nucleotides, the CDR3 is TGTGCCAGCAGTCCCCAGGGGGCTTACAATTCACCCCTCCACTTT. Translation gives CASSPQGAYNSPLHF.

The chain has TRBV11-2 and TRBJ2-5; perhaps TRBD2 as D (6 bases). Germline CDR1 is SGHAT and CDR2 is FQNNGV. V was shortened by 1 base and J by 4 bases, with 7 bases between the two germline ends. This CDR3 is built from 13 residues. CDR3 nucleotide sequence: TGTGCCAGCAGCTTAGGGGGGGTAGAGACCCAGTACTTC. Translated, it gives CASSLGGVETQYF.

The count of this clone is one. In DNA, the CDR3 is TGCGCCAGCAGCACCACCCAACAGGGCAACTATGGCTACACCTTC. This codes for CASSTTQQGNYGYTF. The V gene is TRBV5-1, the J gene TRBJ1-2, with a tentative D call TRBD1 (6 bases). The CDR3 totals 15 residues. The V end lost 4 bases, the J end lost 2 bases, and 15 bases lay between the germline ends. The germline V gene has CDR1 SGHRS and CDR2 YFSETQ.

The J gene is TRBJ1-5, the V gene TRBV19; 7 bases map to TRBD1. Germline values: CDR1 LNHDA, CDR2 SQIVND (reference sequence). Losses at the gene ends were 10 bases for V and 4 bases for J; bases not matched to a gene: 7. CDR3 length: 13 residues. CDR3 protein: CATKGAKNQPQHF. Written as DNA, the CDR3 is TGTGCCACAAAGGGGGCGAAAAATCAGCCCCAGCATTTT.

For this clone: The same CDR3 also results from other DNA sequences found in this sample. CDR3 sequence reads: CASSYSTGHTEAFF. The CDR3 region has the DNA TGTGCCAGCAGTTACTCAACAGGTCACACTGAAGCTTTCTTT. The chain recombines TRBV6-5 with TRBJ1-1; a possible D gene is TRBD1 (5 bases). Germline CDR1 reads MNHEY; CDR2 reads SVGAGI. Trimming cost V 0 bases and J 3 bases, with 8 bases left between them. The CDR3 is made up of 14 amino acids.

V and J are TRBV7-9 and TRBJ1-5, with D uncertain. The CDR3 sequence is 13 residues long. V was trimmed by 5 bases and J by 3 bases, leaving 8 bases between them. The germline V gene has CDR1 SEHNR and CDR2 FQNEAQ (reference sequence). CDR3 DNA sequence: TGTGCCAGCAGCCCCGACACCAATCAGCCCCAGCATTTT. Its protein product is CASSPDTNQPQHF.

The chain combines TRBV14 with TRBJ2-1; D possibly corresponds to TRBD2 (6 bases). CDR1 and CDR2 from the germline V gene are SGHDN and FVKESK. The CDR3 covers 14 residues. V gave up 1 base and J gave up 4 bases, with 8 bases separating them. The chain's CDR3 is CASSQVAGYNEQFF. CDR3 bases: TGTGCCAGCAGCCAAGTGGCGGGGTACAATGAGCAGTTCTTC.

The chain carries TRBV7-3 and TRBJ2-1; possible D gene TRBD1, 6 bases. This CDR3 comprises 16 residues. Germline CDR1 and CDR2: SGHTA and FQGTGA. Trimming cost V 1 base and J 7 bases, with 17 bases left between them. CDR3 in amino acids: CASSLRGDTPGNEQFF. The DNA of the CDR3 is TGTGCCAGCAGCTTAAGAGGGGACACCCCGGGGAATGAGCAGTTCTTC.

This CDR3 is CASSPGPGRGTEAFF. The CDR3 DNA follows: TGTGCCAGCAGTCCAGGACCAGGACGGGGAACTGAAGCTTTCTTT. The V and J genes are TRBV6-5 and TRBJ1-1; D not certain. Germline V gene sequence: CDR1 MNHEY, CDR2 SVGAGI. The CDR3 is 15 residues long. Trimming left V 5 bases short and J 5 bases short, with 18 bases between.

The chain links TRBV9 to TRBJ1-1; TRBD1 might be the D (6 bases). CDR3 length equals 15 residues. V lost 0 bases to trimming and J lost 2 bases, with 11 bases between them. Germline V gene data show CDR1 as SGDLS and CDR2 as YYNGEE. This CDR3 reads CASSVAGHQNTEAFF. In nucleotides, the CDR3 is TGTGCCAGCAGCGTAGCGGGACACCAAAACACTGAAGCTTTCTTT.

This chain links TRBV7-9 with TRBJ2-3; D call uncertain. The CDR3 loop spans 12 amino acids. Trimming cost V 5 bases and J 12 bases, with 15 bases left between them. Germline V gives CDR1 SEHNR, CDR2 FQNEAQ (reference sequence). The CDR3 DNA is TGTGCCAGCAGCCCCGGATCTGCTAGACAGTATTTT. The encoded protein is CASSPGSARQYF.

This clone has just one count. The V and J genes are TRBV30 and TRBJ1-3; unclear D gene. From germline, CDR1 is GTSNPN and CDR2 SVGIG (reference sequence). The CDR3 runs 13 residues. V was cut by 2 bases and J by 0 bases, with 5 bases left in between. DNA of the CDR3: TGTGCCTGGAGTTCAGGCTCTGGAAACACCATATATTTT. Translation: CAWSSGSGNTIYF.

This chain uses TRBV14 with TRBJ1-1, with unresolved D. Trimming took 6 bases from V and 6 from J, leaving 14 bases between them. CDR1 SGHDN and CDR2 FVKESK come from the germline V gene. This CDR3 comprises 13 residues. The CDR3 loop is CASRLSGSPEAFF. The CDR3 DNA follows: TGTGCCAGCAGATTATCGGGGTCTCCTGAAGCTTTCTTT.

J is TRBJ2-1 and V is TRBV12-3 or TRBV12-4, with TRBD2 as a possible D gene (5 bases). Trimming pared 6 bases from V and 4 bases from J, leaving 10 bases between. The CDR3 is 13 residues long. CDR3 coding DNA: TGTGCCAGCAGCCGCGGGTCGTACAATGAGCAGTTCTTC. Amino acids: CASSRGSYNEQFF.

The chain joins TRBV4-2 to TRBJ2-7; 8 nucleotides agree with TRBD2. CDR3 length: 15 residues. Germline-derived CDR1 and CDR2 are LGHNA and YNFKEQ. Trimming removed 0 bases from V and 0 bases from J; junction bases left unmatched: 1. Written as DNA, the CDR3 is TGTGCCAGCAGCCAAGACGGGGGGGCCTCCTACGAGCAGTACTTC. It specifies CASSQDGGASYEQYF.

This rearrangement joins TRBV18 to TRBJ1-2; 8 bases match TRBD1. Germline V CDR1 and CDR2: KGHSH, LQKENI. The trim removed 2 bases at V and 4 bases at J, leaving 6 bases unmatched. The CDR3 contains 15 residues. The CDR3 coding sequence is TGTGCCAGCTCACCATCGGACAGGGCCGGCTATGGCTACACCTTC. Its protein is CASSPSDRAGYGYTF.

The gene calls are TRBV13 and TRBJ1-5; D not certain. The germline V gene encodes CDR1 PRHDT and CDR2 FYEKMQ (reference sequence). Trimming pared 0 bases from V and 5 bases from J, leaving 17 bases between. The CDR3 extends over 17 amino acids. CDR3 sequence (DNA): TGTGCCAGCAGCTTAGGCCCCCGTAGGAACGGGTATCAGCCCCAGCATTTT. Encoded protein: CASSLGPRRNGYQPQHF.

The chain combines TRBV19 with TRBJ1-3; 8 bases align to TRBD1. The CDR3 totals 15 residues. Losses at the gene ends were 9 bases for V and 0 bases for J; bases not matched to a gene: 7. Germline V gene data show CDR1 as LNHDA and CDR2 as SQIVND (reference sequence). The CDR3 is CASGDRSLSGNTIYF. The CDR3 nucleotides read TGTGCCAGCGGGGACAGGAGCCTCTCTGGAAACACCATATATTTT.

V usage is TRBV29-1 and J usage is TRBJ1-4; no definite D call. The CDR3 is 14 amino acids. Trimming shortened V by 4 bases and J by 7 bases, and 16 bases separated the two germline ends. Per the germline V gene, CDR1 is SQVTM and CDR2 is ANQGSEA. The CDR3 DNA is TGCAGCGTTGTTGCCCTTGGTACAGCTGAAAAACTGTTTTTT. Translation gives CSVVALGTAEKLFF.

J is TRBJ2-7 and V is TRBV6-1; TRBD1 aligns across 11 bases. With V trimmed by 3 bases and J by 4 bases, 5 bases remained unmatched. CDR1 is MNHNS and CDR2 is SASEGT in the germline V gene. This CDR3 comprises 15 residues. CDR3 sequence: CASSDRTGGGYEQYF. DNA of the CDR3: TGTGCCAGCAGTGACAGGACAGGGGGCGGGTACGAGCAGTACTTC.

Comment on this clone: The sample has other DNA sequences that encode this CDR3 too. The chain joins TRBV7-3 to TRBJ1-1, with 7 bases lining up with TRBD1. V trimming: 5 bases; J trimming: 1 base; junction bases outside the gene matches: 1. Germline-derived CDR1 and CDR2 are SGHTA and FQGTGA. The length of the CDR3 is 13 residues. As DNA, the CDR3 is TGTGCCAGCAGCCCAGGGGGGAACACTGAAGCTTTCTTT. Its translation is CASSPGGNTEAFF.

CDR3 in amino acids: CASSLALQLLPRNTEAFF. The CDR3 region has the DNA TGTGCCAGCAGCTTAGCGCTACAGCTACTCCCGCGGAACACTGAAGCTTTCTTT. This sequence joins TRBV7-9 and TRBJ1-1; D not resolved. Between the trimmed V and J ends, which lost 0 bases and 1 base, there was a span of 18 bases. The germline gives CDR1 SEHNR, CDR2 FQNEAQ (reference sequence). There are 18 residues in the CDR3.

The V and J genes are TRBV10-3 and TRBJ2-1, with 9 bases lining up with TRBD2. Germline V CDR1 and CDR2: ENHRY, SYGVKD. Germline trimming cut 8 bases from V and 5 bases from J; bases unmatched to any gene: 10. The CDR3 is made up of 15 amino acids. The CDR3 DNA follows: TGTGCCATCGGGTATAGCGGGGGAGACCACAATGAGCAGTTCTTC. Translation gives CAIGYSGGDHNEQFF.

This sequence joins TRBV7-9 and TRBJ1-5; unclear D gene. CDR1 and CDR2 (germline): SEHNR, FQNEAQ (reference sequence). The CDR3 loop spans 12 amino acids. V lost 5 bases and J 2 bases, leaving 4 bases between the germline ends. As DNA, the CDR3 is TGTGCCAGCAGCCCGGGCAATCAGCCCCAGCATTTT. It yields the protein CASSPGNQPQHF.